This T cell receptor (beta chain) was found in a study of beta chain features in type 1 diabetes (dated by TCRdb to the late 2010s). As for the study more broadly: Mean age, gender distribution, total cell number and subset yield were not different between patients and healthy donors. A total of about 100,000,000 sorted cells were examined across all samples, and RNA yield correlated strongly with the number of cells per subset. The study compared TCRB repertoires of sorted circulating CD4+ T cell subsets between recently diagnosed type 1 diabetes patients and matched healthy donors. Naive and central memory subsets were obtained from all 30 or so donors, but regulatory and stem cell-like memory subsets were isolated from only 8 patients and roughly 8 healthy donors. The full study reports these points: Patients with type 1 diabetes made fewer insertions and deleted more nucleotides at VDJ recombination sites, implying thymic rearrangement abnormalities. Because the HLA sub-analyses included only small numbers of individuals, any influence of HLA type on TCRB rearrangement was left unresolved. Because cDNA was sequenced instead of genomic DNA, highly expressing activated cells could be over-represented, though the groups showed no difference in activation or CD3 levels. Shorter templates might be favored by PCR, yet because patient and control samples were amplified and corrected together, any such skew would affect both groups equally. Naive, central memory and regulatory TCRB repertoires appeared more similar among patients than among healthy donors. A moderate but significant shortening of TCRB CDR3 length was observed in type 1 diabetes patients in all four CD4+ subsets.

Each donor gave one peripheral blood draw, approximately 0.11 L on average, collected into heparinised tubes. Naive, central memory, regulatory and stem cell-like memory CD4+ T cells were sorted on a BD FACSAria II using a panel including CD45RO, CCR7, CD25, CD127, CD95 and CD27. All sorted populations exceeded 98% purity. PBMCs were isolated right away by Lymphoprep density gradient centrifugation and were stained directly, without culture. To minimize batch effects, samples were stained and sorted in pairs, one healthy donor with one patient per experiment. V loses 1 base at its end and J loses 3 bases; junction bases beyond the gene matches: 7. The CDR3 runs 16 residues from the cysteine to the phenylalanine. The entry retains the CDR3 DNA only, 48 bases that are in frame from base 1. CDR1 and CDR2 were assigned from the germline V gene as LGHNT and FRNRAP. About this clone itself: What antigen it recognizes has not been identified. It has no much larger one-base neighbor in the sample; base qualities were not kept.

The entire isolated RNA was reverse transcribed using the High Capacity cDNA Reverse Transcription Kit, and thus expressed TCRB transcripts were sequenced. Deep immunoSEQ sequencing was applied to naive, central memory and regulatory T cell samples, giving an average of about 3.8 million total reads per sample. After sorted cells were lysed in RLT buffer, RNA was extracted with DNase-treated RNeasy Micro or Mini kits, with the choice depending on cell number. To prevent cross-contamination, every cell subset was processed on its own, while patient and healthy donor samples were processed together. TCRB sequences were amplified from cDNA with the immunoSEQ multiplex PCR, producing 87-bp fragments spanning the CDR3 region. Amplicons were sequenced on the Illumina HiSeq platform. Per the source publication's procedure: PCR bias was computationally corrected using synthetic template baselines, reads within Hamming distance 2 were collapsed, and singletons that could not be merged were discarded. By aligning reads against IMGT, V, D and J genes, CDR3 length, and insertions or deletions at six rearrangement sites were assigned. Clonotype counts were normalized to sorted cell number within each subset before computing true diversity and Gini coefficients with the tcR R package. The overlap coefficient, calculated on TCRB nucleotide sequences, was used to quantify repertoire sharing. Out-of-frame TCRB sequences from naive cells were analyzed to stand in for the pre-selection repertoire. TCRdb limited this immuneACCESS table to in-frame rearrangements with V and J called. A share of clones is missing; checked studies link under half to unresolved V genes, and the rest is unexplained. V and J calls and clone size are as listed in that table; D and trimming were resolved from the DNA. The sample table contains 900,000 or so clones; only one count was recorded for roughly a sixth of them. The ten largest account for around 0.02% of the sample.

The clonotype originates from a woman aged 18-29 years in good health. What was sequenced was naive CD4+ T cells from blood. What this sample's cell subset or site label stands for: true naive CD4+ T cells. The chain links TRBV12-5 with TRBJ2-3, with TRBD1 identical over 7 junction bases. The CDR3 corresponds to CASGLGKTGRTDTQYF. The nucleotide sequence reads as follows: TGTGCTAGTGGTTTGGGCAAGACAGGGCGGACAGATACGCAGTATTTT.